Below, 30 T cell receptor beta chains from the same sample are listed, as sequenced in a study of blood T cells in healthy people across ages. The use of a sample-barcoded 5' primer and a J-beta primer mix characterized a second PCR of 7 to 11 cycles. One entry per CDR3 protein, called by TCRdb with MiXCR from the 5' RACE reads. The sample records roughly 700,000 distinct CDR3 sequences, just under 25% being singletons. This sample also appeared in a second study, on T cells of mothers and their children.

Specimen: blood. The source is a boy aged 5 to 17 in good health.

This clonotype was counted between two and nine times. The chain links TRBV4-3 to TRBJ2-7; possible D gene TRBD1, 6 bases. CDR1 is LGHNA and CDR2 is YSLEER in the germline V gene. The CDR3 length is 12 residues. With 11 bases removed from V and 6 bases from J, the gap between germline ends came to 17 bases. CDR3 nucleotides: TGCGCCCTACAGGGAGAGATTTGCGAGCAGTACTTC. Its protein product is CALQGEICEQYF.

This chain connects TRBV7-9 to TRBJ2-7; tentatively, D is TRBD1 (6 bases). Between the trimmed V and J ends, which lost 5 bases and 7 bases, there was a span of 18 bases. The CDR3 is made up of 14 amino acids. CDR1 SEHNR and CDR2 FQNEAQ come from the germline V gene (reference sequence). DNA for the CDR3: TGTGCCAGCAGCCGGTGGACGGTTCAGGGGGAGCAGTACTTC. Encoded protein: CASSRWTVQGEQYF.

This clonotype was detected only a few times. CDR3: CASSSASFGELFF. The CDR3 nucleotides read TGTGCCAGCAGCTCGGCATCTTTCGGGGAGCTGTTTTTT. The chain links TRBV5-6 to TRBJ2-2; D remains ambiguous. This CDR3 region has 13 residues. Per the germline V gene, CDR1 is SGHDT and CDR2 is YYEEEE. Trimming left V 3 bases short and J 7 bases short, with 10 bases between.

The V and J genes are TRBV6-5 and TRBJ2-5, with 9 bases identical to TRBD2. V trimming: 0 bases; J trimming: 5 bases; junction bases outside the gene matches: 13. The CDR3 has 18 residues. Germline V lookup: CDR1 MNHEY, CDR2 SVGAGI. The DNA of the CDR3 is TGTGCCAGCAGTTACTCGATTAGGGCGGGGGGGATAAGGGAGACCCAGTACTTC. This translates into CASSYSIRAGGIRETQYF.

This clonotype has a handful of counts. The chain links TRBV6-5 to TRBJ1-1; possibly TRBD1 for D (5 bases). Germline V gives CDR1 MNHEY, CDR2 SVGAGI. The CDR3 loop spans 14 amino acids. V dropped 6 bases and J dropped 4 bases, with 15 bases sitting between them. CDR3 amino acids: CASRQEGRSTEAFF. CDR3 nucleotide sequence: TGTGCCAGCAGGCAGGAGGGGAGAAGCACTGAAGCTTTCTTT.

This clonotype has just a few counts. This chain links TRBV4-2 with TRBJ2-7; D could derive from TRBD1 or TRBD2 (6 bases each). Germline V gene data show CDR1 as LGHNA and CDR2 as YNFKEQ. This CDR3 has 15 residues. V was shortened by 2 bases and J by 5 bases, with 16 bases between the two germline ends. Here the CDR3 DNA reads TGTGCCAGCAGCCAATTGGCCGGGGGCGACCACGAGCAGTACTTC. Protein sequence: CASSQLAGGDHEQYF.

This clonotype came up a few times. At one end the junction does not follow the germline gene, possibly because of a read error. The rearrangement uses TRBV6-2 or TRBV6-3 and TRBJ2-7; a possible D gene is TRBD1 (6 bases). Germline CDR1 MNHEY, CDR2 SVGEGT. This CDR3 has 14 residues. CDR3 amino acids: CASSHSGQSYEQYF. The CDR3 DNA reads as TGTGCCAGCAGTCACTCCGGACAGTCCTACGAGCAGTACTTC.

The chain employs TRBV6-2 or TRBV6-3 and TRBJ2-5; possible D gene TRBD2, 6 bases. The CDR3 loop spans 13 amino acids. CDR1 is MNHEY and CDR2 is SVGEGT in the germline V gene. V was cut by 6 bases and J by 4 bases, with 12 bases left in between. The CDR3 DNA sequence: TGTGCCAGCAGCCACGAGGGAGGAGAGACCCAGTACTTC. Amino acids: CASSHEGGETQYF.

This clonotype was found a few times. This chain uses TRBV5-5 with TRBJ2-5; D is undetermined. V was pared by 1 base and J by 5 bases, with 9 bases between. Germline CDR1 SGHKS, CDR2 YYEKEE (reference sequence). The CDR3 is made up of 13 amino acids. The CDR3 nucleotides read TGTGCCAGCAGCTTGAGGTTTGGGGAGACCCAGTACTTC. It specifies CASSLRFGETQYF. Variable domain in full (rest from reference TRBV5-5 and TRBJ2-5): DAGVTQSPTHLIKTRGQQVTLRCSPISGHKSVSWYQQVLGQGPQFIFQYYEKEERGRGNFPDRFSARQFPNYSSELNVNALLLGDSALYLCASSLRFGETQYFGPGTRLLVL.

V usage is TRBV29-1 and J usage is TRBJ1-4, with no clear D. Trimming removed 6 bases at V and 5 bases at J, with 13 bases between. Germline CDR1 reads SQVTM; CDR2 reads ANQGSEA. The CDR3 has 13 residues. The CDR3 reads CSVDSLGNEKLFF. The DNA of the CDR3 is TGCAGCGTAGACTCCCTAGGGAATGAAAAACTGTTTTTT.

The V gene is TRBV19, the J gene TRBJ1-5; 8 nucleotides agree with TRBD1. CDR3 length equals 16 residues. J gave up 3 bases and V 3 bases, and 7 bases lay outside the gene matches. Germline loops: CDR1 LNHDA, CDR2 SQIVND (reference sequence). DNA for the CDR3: TGTGCCAGTAGTATTCAAGGACAGGGACTCAATCAGCCCCAGCATTTT. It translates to CASSIQGQGLNQPQHF.

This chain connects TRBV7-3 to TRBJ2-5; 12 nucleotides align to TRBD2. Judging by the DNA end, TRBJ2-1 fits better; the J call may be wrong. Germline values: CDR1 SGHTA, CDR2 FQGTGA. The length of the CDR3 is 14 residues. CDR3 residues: CASGASGGANEQFF. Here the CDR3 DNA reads TGTGCCAGCGGGGCTAGCGGGGGGGCCAATGAGCAGTTCTTC.

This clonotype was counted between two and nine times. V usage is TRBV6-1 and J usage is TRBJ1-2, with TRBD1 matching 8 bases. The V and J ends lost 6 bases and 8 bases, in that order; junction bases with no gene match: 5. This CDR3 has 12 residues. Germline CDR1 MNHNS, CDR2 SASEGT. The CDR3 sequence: CASRTGQGGYTF. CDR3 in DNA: TGTGCCAGCAGAACTGGACAGGGAGGCTACACCTTC.

DNA for the CDR3: TGTGCCAGCAGTGGCTCTTCGCTTTCAGAGACCCAGTACTTC. It translates to CASSGSSLSETQYF. The rearrangement links TRBV27 to TRBJ2-5; D gene unclear. Germline V lookup: CDR1 MNHEY, CDR2 SMNVEV (reference sequence). V lost 5 bases and J lost 4, with 14 bases in between. This CDR3 is built from 14 residues.

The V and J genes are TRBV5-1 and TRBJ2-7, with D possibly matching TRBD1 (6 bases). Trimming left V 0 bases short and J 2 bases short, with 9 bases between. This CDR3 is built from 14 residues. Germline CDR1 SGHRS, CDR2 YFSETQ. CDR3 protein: CASSLDGQTYEQYF. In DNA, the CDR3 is TGCGCCAGCAGCTTGGACGGACAGACCTACGAGCAGTACTTC.

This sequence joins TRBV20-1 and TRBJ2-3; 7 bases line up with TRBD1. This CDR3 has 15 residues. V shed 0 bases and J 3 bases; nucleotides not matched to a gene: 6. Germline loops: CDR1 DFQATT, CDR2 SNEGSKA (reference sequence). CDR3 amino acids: CSAREVRGWTDTQYF. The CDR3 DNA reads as TGCAGTGCTAGAGAGGTCAGGGGGTGGACAGATACGCAGTATTTT.

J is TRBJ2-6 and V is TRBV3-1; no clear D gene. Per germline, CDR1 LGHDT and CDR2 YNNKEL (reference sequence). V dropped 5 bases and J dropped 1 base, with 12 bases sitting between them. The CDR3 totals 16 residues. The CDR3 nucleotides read TGTGCCAGCAGCTACCTAAGGGCTTCTGGGGCCAACGTCCTGACTTTC. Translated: CASSYLRASGANVLTF.

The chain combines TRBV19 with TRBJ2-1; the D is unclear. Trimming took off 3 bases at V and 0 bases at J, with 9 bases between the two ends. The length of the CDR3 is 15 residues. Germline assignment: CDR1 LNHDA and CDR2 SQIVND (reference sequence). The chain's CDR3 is CASSIGPVSYNEQFF. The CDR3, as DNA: TGTGCCAGTAGTATTGGTCCTGTCTCCTACAATGAGCAGTTCTTC.

The DNA for the CDR3 is TGTGCCAGCCACGAGGGAGTCTACGAGCAGTACTTC. It encodes CASHEGVYEQYF. The gene calls are TRBV5-5 and TRBJ2-7; maybe TRBD2 (5 bases). V gave up 7 bases and J gave up 3 bases, with 11 bases separating them. The CDR3 consists of 12 residues. The germline gives CDR1 SGHKS, CDR2 YYEKEE (reference sequence). Full variable domain (missing parts from reference TRBV5-5 and TRBJ2-7): DAGVTQSPTHLIKTRGQQVTLRCSPISGHKSVSWYQQVLGQGPQFIFQYYEKEERGRGNFPDRFSARQFPNYSSELNVNALLLGDSALYLCASHEGVYEQYFGPGTRLTVT.

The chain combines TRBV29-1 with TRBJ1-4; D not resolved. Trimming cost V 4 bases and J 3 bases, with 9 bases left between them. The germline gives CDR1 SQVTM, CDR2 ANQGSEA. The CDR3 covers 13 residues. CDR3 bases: TGCAGCGTTGGCGTAGGACCTAATGAAAAACTGTTTTTT. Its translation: CSVGVGPNEKLFF.

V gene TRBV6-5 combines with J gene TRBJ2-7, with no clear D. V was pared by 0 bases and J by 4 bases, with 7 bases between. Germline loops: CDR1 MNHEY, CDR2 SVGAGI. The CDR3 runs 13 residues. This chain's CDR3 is CASSYSSDYEQYF. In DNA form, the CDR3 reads TGTGCCAGCAGTTACTCGAGCGATTACGAGCAGTACTTC.

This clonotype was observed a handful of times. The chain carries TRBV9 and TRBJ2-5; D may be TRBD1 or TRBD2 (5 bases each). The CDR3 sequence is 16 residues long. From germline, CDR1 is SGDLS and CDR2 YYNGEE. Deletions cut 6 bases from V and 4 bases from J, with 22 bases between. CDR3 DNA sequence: TGTGCCAGCACGCAGGAGGCAGGGACCGCTGCAGAGACCCAGTACTTC. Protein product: CASTQEAGTAAETQYF. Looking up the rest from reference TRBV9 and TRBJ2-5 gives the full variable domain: DSGVTQTPKHLITATGQRVTLRCSPRSGDLSVYWYQQSLDQGLQFLIQYYNGEERAKGNILERFSAQQFPDLHSELNLSSLELGDSALYFCASTQEAGTAAETQYFGPGTRLLVL.

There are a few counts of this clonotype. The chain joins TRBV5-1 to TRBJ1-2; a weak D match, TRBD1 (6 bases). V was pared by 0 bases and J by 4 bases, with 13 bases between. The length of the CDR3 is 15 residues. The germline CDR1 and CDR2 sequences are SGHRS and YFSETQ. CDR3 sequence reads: CASSLAGGGIYGYTF. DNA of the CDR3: TGCGCCAGCAGCTTGGCCGGGGGCGGTATCTATGGCTACACCTTC. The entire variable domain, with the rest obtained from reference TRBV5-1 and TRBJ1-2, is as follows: KAGVTQTPRYLIKTRGQQVTLSCSPISGHRSVSWYQQTPGQGLQFLFEYFSETQRNKGNFPGRFSGRQFSNSRSEMNVSTLELGDSALYLCASSLAGGGIYGYTFGSGTRLTVV.

The CDR3 is CASSYRQGREQYF. CDR3 nucleotides: TGTGCCAGTAGTTATCGCCAGGGGAGGGAGCAGTACTTC. This chain connects TRBV19 to TRBJ2-5; a weak D match, TRBD2 (7 bases). Between the trimmed V and J ends, which lost 5 bases and 11 bases, there was a span of 18 bases. Germline values: CDR1 LNHDA, CDR2 SQIVND (reference sequence). This CDR3 has 13 amino acids.

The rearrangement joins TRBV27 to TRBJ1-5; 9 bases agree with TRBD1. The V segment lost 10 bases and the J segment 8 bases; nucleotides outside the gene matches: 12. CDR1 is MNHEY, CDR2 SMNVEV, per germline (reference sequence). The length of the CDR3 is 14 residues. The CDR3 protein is CATEDRGEMEPQHF. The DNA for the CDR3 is TGTGCCACCGAGGACAGGGGTGAGATGGAGCCCCAGCATTTT.

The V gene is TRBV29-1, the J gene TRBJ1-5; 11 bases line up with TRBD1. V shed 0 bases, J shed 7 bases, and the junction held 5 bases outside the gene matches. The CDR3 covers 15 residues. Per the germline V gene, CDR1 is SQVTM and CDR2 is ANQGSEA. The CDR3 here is CSVEEGGQGGQPQHF. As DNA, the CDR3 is TGCAGCGTTGAAGAGGGGGGACAGGGGGGACAGCCCCAGCATTTT.

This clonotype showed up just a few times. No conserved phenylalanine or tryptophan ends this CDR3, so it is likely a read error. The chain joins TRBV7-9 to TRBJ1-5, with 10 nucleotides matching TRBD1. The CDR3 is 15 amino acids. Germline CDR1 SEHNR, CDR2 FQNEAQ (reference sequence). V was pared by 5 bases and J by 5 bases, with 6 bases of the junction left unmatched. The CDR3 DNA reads TGTGCCAGCAGCGATGGACAGGGGGATCATCAGCCCCAGCATCTT. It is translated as CASSDGQGDHQPQHL.

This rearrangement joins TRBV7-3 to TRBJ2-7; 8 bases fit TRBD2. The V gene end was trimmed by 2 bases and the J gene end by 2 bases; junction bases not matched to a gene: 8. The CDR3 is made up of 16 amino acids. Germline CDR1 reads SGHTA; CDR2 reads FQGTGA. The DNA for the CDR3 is TGTGCCAGCAGCTTAGGTGGGCTAGCGGGCCCCTACGAGCAGTACTTC. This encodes CASSLGGLAGPYEQYF.

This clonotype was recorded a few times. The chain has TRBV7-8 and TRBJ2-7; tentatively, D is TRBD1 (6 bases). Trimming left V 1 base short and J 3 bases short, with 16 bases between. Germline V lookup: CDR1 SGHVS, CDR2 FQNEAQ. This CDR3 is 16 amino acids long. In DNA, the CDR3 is TGTGCCAGCAGCTTAGAAGGTCGGACAGAGAACTACGAGCAGTACTTC. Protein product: CASSLEGRTENYEQYF.

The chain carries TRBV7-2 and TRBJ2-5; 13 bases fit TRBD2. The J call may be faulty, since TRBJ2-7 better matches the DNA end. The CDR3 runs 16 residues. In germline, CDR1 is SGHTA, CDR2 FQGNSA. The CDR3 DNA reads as TGTGCCAGCAGCCATAGGGGACTAGCGGGAAACTACGAGCAGTACTTC. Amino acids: CASSHRGLAGNYEQYF.